A single sample gave rise to the 12 T cell receptor beta chains below, sequenced in a study of T cells in Graves' hyperthyroidism and ophthalmopathy. TCR beta CDR3 region amplification was performed from RNA transcripts. The primer set for the first-round RT-PCR of the TCR CDR3 was HTBI. TCRdb reprocessed the multiplex PCR reads with MiXCR, giving one entry per CDR3 protein. The table records roughly 280,000 distinct CDR3 sequences, about 20% of them present only once. The sample taken for sequencing was blood. Every receptor here comes from a man between 25 and 39 years old with Graves' ophthalmopathy.

This clonotype was seen many times. V gene TRBV12-3 or TRBV12-4 combines with J gene TRBJ1-2; possibly TRBD1 for D (5 bases). Trimming took 5 bases from V and 3 from J, leaving 16 bases between them. This CDR3 contains 15 residues. This CDR3 is CASSPRQTRDYGYTF. The CDR3 region has the DNA TGTGCCAGCAGTCCCCGACAGACGAGAGACTATGGCTACACCTTC.

The CDR3 nucleotides read TGTGCCAGCAGTGATACACTAGCGGGAGACGACGGGCAGTACTTC. Encoded protein: CASSDTLAGDDGQYF. The chain uses TRBV2 and TRBJ2-7; 11 positions match TRBD2. The germline gives CDR1 SNHLY, CDR2 FYNNEI. The V gene end was trimmed by 3 bases and the J gene end by 9 bases; junction bases not matched to a gene: 10. The CDR3 extends over 15 amino acids.

J is TRBJ1-6 and V is TRBV6-1; D remains unclear. V shed 8 bases and J shed 7 bases, with 21 bases lying between them. CDR3 length: 16 amino acids. Germline V CDR1 and CDR2: MNHNS, SASEGT. The CDR3 protein is CASHAAGMAWNSPLHF. CDR3 coding DNA: TGTGCCAGCCATGCGGCCGGAATGGCGTGGAATTCACCCCTCCACTTT.

This sequence joins TRBV7-9 and TRBJ2-2; the match to TRBD2 covers 9 bases. Unmatched junction bases numbered 2, after V lost 3 bases and J lost 0 bases. This CDR3 region has 16 residues. Germline CDR1 is SEHNR and CDR2 is FQNEAQ (reference sequence). CDR3 nucleotides: TGTGCCAGCAGCTTGGGACTAGCCACGAACACCGGGGAGCTGTTTTTT. It yields the protein CASSLGLATNTGELFF.

In its sample, this clonotype was seen many times. This chain joins TRBV7-3 and TRBJ2-3; the match to TRBD1 covers 8 bases. V lost 0 bases and J lost 8; bases outside the gene matches: 7. Germline V CDR1 and CDR2: SGHTA, FQGTGA. The CDR3 has 15 amino acids. The CDR3 sequence: CASSLTGQGIGTQYF. CDR3 nucleotide sequence: TGTGCCAGCAGCTTAACAGGACAGGGCATAGGTACGCAGTATTTT.

This chain joins TRBV6-1 and TRBJ2-1; 11 nucleotides match TRBD1. Germline values: CDR1 MNHNS, CDR2 SASEGT. The CDR3 loop spans 16 amino acids. V lost 6 bases and J lost 0; bases outside the gene matches: 4. The CDR3, as DNA: TGTGCCAGCAGCCCTGGGACAGGGGGCTCCTACAATGAGCAGTTCTTC. Protein sequence: CASSPGTGGSYNEQFF.

The chain is built from TRBV11-3 and TRBJ2-2, with TRBD2 matching over 8 bases. Germline V gene sequence: CDR1 SGHNT, CDR2 YENEEA. The trim removed 3 bases at V and 5 bases at J, leaving 8 bases unmatched. The CDR3 is 16 amino acids. CDR3 sequence (DNA): TGTGCCAGCAGCTTGGGCAGCGGGAGTCGAACCGGGGAGCTGTTTTTT. This sequence encodes CASSLGSGSRTGELFF.

This clonotype was counted a few times. A much bigger clone sits one base away, suggesting this may be a read error. The rearrangement uses TRBV11-2 and TRBJ1-1, with D unclear. CDR1 and CDR2 from the germline V gene are SGHAT and FQNNGV. The CDR3 length is 13 residues. The CDR3: CTSSFGMNTEAFF. In DNA, the CDR3 is TGTACCAGCAGCTTTGGCATGAACACTGAAGCTTTCTTT.

The chain recombines TRBV7-3 with TRBJ2-2; D could derive from TRBD1 or TRBD2 (5 bases each). The CDR3 is 13 amino acids. Between the trimmed V and J ends, which lost 5 bases and 4 bases, there was a span of 8 bases. Per germline, CDR1 SGHTA and CDR2 FQGTGA. CDR3 nucleotides: TGTGCCAGCAGCAGGGACGTCACCGGGGAGCTGTTTTTT. Translation: CASSRDVTGELFF.

The gene calls are TRBV19 and TRBJ1-5; D unclear. Trimming stripped 5 bases from V and 1 base from J, with 9 bases between. This CDR3 is 14 amino acids long. Germline lookup yields CDR1 LNHDA and CDR2 SQIVND (reference sequence). The CDR3, as DNA: TGTGCCAGTAGTGTACGCTCGAGCAATCAGCCCCAGCATTTT. Translating gives CASSVRSSNQPQHF.

This clonotype was seen ten or more times. The V and J genes are TRBV2 and TRBJ2-7, with 8 nucleotides matching TRBD1. The germline gives CDR1 SNHLY, CDR2 FYNNEI. V dropped 1 base and J dropped 2; count of bases not matched to a gene: 10. The CDR3 runs to 17 residues. CDR3: CASSEGFWQGATYEQYF. CDR3 nucleotides: TGTGCCAGCAGTGAAGGTTTCTGGCAGGGGGCTACCTACGAGCAGTACTTC.

This clonotype was observed a handful of times. The CDR3 here is CASSSRATGELFF. The DNA for the CDR3 is TGTGCCAGCAGCTCAAGGGCTACAGGGGAGCTGTTTTTT. The J gene is TRBJ2-2, the V gene TRBV13; unclear D gene. Germline V gives CDR1 PRHDT, CDR2 FYEKMQ (reference sequence). Trimming took off 4 bases at V and 8 bases at J, with 11 bases between the two ends. The CDR3 sequence is 13 residues long.